These 13 T cell receptor beta chains were sequenced from one sample in a study of T-cell reconstitution after alpha-beta-depleted transplantation in children. Researchers prepared the TCRbeta library using unique molecular identifiers, the study reports. TCRdb re-called the PCR reads through MiXCR, storing one row per CDR3 protein. The table lists 450,000 to 700,000 distinct CDR3 sequences, roughly 30% of them singletons, with under 45% in the top ten. Sample: PBMCs, taken before TCRalphabeta/CD19-depleted stem cell transplant. These receptors were collected from a boy under two years old with Wiskott-Aldrich syndrome, due to receive a stem cell transplant.

This clonotype has a single count. The chain couples TRBV7-6 to TRBJ2-5; possibly TRBD1 or TRBD2 for D (7 bases each). The J call may not be correct, given that the DNA end is closer to TRBJ2-1. Per germline, CDR1 SGHVS and CDR2 FNYEAQ. This CDR3 is 17 amino acids long. CDR3 loop: CASSPRGGRADLETQFF. CDR3 bases: TGTGCCAGCAGCCCCAGGGGGGGGAGGGCCGATTTGGAGACCCAGTTCTTC.

The chain is built from TRBV5-1 and TRBJ2-3; D is uncertain. The V end was cut by 4 bases, the J end by 3 bases, with 6 bases between. Germline CDR1 is SGHRS and CDR2 is YFSETQ. The CDR3 contains 12 residues. The CDR3 protein is CASSGETDTQYF. In DNA, the CDR3 is TGCGCCAGCAGCGGAGAAACAGATACGCAGTATTTT.

This clonotype was seen only a few times. This chain links TRBV5-1 with TRBJ2-1, with TRBD2 matching 9 bases. With V trimmed by 2 bases and J by 8 bases, 11 bases remained unmatched. The germline V gene encodes CDR1 SGHRS and CDR2 YFSETQ. CDR3 size: 16 residues. In DNA form, the CDR3 reads TGCGCCAGCAGCTTCCTTAGCGGGAGCGTCTGGGATGAGCAGTTCTTC. Amino acid sequence: CASSFLSGSVWDEQFF.

V gene TRBV10-3 combines with J gene TRBJ2-3; TRBD2 is a possible D gene (5 bases). Deletions cut 4 bases from V and 2 bases from J, with 10 bases between. The germline V gene encodes CDR1 ENHRY and CDR2 SYGVKD. The CDR3 covers 14 residues. DNA of the CDR3: TGTGCCATCAGTGTTGGTGGACTCACAGATACGCAGTATTTT. Residues: CAISVGGLTDTQYF.

The J gene is TRBJ2-3, the V gene TRBV7-6; D not certain. Germline-derived CDR1 and CDR2 are SGHVS and FNYEAQ. This CDR3 contains 17 residues. V lost 1 base and J 7 bases, leaving 21 bases between the germline ends. The CDR3 bases are TGTGCCAGCAGCTTAGAGGTGGCAGATCACATCGTGAATACGCAGTATTTT. The encoded protein is CASSLEVADHIVNTQYF.

V gene TRBV3-1 combines with J gene TRBJ2-3; TRBD2 matches 11 bases. CDR1 LGHDT and CDR2 YNNKEL come from the germline V gene (reference sequence). The CDR3 runs 17 residues. J was trimmed by 3 bases and V by 1 base; bases with no gene match: 6. CDR3 sequence (DNA): TGTGCCAGCAGCCAAGGGGTTACTAGCGGGAGAACAGATACGCAGTATTTT. Translated, it gives CASSQGVTSGRTDTQYF.

The chain links TRBV7-6 to TRBJ2-1, with 10 bases matching TRBD1. The CDR3 has 16 residues. With 4 bases clipped from V and 1 base from J, the junction kept 4 bases outside the gene matches. CDR1 and CDR2 from the germline V gene are SGHVS and FNYEAQ. CDR3 bases: TGTGCCAGCAGCTCCTGGACAGGGGGGTCCTACAATGAGCAGTTCTTC. Protein sequence: CASSSWTGGSYNEQFF.

The chain links TRBV12-3 or TRBV12-4 to TRBJ2-3; D is uncertain. CDR3 length equals 12 residues. Trimming removed 4 bases from V and 4 bases from J, with 6 bases in between. The CDR3 coding sequence is TGTGCCAGCAGTTATTATCCAGATACGCAGTATTTT. Encoded protein: CASSYYPDTQYF.

The V and J genes are TRBV27 and TRBJ2-1; perhaps TRBD2 as D (6 bases). This CDR3 is built from 14 residues. V lost 9 bases and J 4 bases, leaving 16 bases between the germline ends. Germline V gives CDR1 MNHEY, CDR2 SMNVEV (reference sequence). The CDR3 DNA follows: TGTGCCAGGCACAGCCCCGGACTATACAATGAGCAGTTCTTC. This translates into CARHSPGLYNEQFF.

CDR3 protein: CASGSSRGWELFF. The CDR3 DNA is TGTGCCAGCGGTTCCTCGCGGGGCTGGGAGCTGTTTTTT. This sequence joins TRBV11-3 and TRBJ2-2; perhaps TRBD2 as D (6 bases). Looked up from germline, CDR1 is SGHNT and CDR2 is YENEEA. With 8 bases removed from V and 9 bases from J, the gap between germline ends came to 16 bases. This CDR3 has 13 residues.

This clonotype was observed a few times. The J gene is TRBJ2-2, the V gene TRBV10-3, with D perhaps matching TRBD1 (6 bases). This CDR3 contains 18 residues. Trimming removed 10 bases at V and 1 base at J, with 25 bases between. CDR1 and CDR2 from the germline V gene are ENHRY and SYGVKD. DNA of the CDR3: TGTGCCACCGGTCAGTTTCCCGTCGGGACAATGAACACCGGGGAGCTGTTTTTT. Its translation is CATGQFPVGTMNTGELFF.

The chain recombines TRBV10-2 with TRBJ2-1; D may be TRBD2 (5 bases). In germline, CDR1 is WSHSY, CDR2 SAAADI. The CDR3 has 18 residues. V shed 3 bases and J shed 2 bases, with 20 bases lying between them. CDR3 DNA sequence: TGCGCCAGCAGTGAACTCGGAGGTGCTAGCAGTACCTACAATGAGCAGTTCTTC. It translates to CASSELGGASSTYNEQFF.

The chain links TRBV27 to TRBJ2-5; tentatively, D is TRBD2 (5 bases). Germline-derived CDR1 and CDR2 are MNHEY and SMNVEV (reference sequence). V was pared by 3 bases and J by 2 bases, with 13 bases between. There are 15 residues in the CDR3. CDR3 residues: CASSFRGLLQETQYF. DNA of the CDR3: TGTGCCAGCAGTTTCCGGGGTCTTCTTCAAGAGACCCAGTACTTC.